This TCR beta chain derives from a study of cytomegalovirus exposure and HLA in healthy donors. Germline V lookup: CDR1 SQVTM, CDR2 ANQGSEA. V gave up 3 bases and J gave up 1 base; unmatched junction bases: 4. The CDR3 has 14 amino acids. The PCR used 60 Vbeta and 13 Jbeta primers. Sequenced by immunoSEQ multiplex PCR; TCRdb stores in-frame clones only, minus some. The data contain about 140,000 clones, over 75% of them singletons. The sequencing sample was made of PBMCs. J is TRBJ2-3 and V is TRBV29-1, with 7 bases fitting TRBD2. The sequence derives from a woman in her fifties or sixties in good health and CMV-seropositive. In DNA, the CDR3 is TGCAGCGTTGACCGGGGGGTCGGCACAGATACGCAGTATTTT. Residues: CSVDRGVGTDTQYF.